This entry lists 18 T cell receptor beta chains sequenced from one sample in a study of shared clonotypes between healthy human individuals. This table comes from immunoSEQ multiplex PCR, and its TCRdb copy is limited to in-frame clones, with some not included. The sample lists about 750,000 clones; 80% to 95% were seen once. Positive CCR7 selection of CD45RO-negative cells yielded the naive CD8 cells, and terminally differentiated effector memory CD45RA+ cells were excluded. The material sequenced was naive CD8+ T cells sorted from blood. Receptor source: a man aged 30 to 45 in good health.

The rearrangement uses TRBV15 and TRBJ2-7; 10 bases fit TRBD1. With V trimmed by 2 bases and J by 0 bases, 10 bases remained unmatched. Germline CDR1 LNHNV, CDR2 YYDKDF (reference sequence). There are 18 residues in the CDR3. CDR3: CATSRTLDRGRSSYEQYF. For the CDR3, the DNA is TGTGCCACCAGCAGAACTCTAGACAGGGGGCGAAGCTCCTACGAGCAGTACTTC.

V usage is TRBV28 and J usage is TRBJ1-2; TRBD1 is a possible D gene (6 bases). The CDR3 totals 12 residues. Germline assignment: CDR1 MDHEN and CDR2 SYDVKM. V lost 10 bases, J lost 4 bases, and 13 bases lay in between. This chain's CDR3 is CANYDRSYGYTF. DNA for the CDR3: TGTGCCAATTACGACAGGTCCTATGGCTACACCTTC.

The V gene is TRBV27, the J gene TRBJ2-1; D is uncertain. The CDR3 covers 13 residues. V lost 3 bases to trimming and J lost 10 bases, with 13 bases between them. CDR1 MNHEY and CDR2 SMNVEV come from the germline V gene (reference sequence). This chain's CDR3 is CASSFASEREQFF. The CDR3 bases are TGTGCCAGCAGTTTCGCCTCGGAGAGGGAGCAGTTCTTC.

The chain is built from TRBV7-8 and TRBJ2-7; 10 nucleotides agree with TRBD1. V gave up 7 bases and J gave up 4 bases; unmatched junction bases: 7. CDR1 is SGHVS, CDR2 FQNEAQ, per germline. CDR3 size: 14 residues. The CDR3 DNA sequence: TGTGCCAGCATCCGGGACAGGGGAGTGTACGAGCAGTACTTC. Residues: CASIRDRGVYEQYF. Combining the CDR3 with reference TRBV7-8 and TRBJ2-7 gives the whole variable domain GAGVSQSPRYKVAKRGQDVALRCDPISGHVSLFWYQQALGQGPEFLTYFQNEAQLDKSGLPSDRFFAERPEGSVSTLKIQRTQQEDSAVYLCASIRDRGVYEQYFGPGTRLTVT.

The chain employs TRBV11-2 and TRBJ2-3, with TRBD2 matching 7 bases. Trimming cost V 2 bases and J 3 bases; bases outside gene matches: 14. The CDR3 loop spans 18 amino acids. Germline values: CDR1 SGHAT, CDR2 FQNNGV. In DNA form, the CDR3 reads TGTGCCAGCAGCTTATCTGGTTTGGGCGGGAGCCAGACAGATACGCAGTATTTT. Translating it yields CASSLSGLGGSQTDTQYF.

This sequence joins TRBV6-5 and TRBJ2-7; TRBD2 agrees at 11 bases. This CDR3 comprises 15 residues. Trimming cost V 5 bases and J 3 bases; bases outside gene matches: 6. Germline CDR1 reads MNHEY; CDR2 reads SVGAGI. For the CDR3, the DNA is TGTGCCAGCAGTAAAATCACTAGCGGGAGCTACGAGCAGTACTTC. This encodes CASSKITSGSYEQYF.

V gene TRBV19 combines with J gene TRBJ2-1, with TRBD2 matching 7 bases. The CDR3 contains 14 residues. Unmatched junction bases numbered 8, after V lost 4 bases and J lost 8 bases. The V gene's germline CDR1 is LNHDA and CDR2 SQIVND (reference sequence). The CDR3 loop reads CASSKVPREYEQFF. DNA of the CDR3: TGTGCCAGTAGTAAGGTCCCGCGGGAGTATGAGCAGTTCTTC.

This CDR3 is CASSAHGTNQETQYF. CDR3 nucleotides: TGTGCCAGCAGCGCCCACGGGACAAACCAAGAGACCCAGTACTTC. V gene TRBV9 combines with J gene TRBJ2-5; TRBD1 might be the D (6 bases). Per germline, CDR1 SGDLS and CDR2 YYNGEE. V was cut by 3 bases and J by 0 bases, with 12 bases left in between. CDR3 size: 15 residues.

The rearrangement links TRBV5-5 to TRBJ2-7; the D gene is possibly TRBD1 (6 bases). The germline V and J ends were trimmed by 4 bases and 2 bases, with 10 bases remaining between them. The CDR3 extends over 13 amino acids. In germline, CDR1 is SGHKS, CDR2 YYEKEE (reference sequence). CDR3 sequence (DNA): TGTGCCAGCAGCCGGGGACAAGCCTACGAGCAGTACTTC. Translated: CASSRGQAYEQYF.

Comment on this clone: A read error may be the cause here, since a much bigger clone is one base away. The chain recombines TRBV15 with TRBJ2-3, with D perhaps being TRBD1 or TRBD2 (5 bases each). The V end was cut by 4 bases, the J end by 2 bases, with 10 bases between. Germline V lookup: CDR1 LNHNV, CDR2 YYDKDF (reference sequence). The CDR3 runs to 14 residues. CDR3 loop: CATSNGTDTDTQYF. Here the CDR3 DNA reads TGTGCCACCAGCAACGGGACCGACACAGATACGCAGTATTTT. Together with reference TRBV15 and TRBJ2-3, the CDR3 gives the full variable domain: DAMVIQNPRYQVTQFGKPVTLSCSQTLNHNVMYWYQQKSSQAPKLLFHYYDKDFNNEADTPDNFQSRRPNTSFCFLDIRSPGLGDTAMYLCATSNGTDTDTQYFGPGTRLTVL.

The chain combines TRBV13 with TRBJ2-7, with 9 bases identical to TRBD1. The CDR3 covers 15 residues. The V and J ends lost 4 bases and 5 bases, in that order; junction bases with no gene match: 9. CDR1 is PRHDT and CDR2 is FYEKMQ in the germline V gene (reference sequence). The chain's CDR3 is CASSSRDRVGNEQYF. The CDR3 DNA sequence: TGTGCCAGCAGCTCTAGGGACAGGGTCGGGAACGAGCAGTACTTC. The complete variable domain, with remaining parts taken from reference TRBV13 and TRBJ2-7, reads AAGVIQSPRHLIKEKRETATLKCYPIPRHDTVYWYQQGPGQDPQFLISFYEKMQSDKGSIPDRFSAQQFSDYHSELNMSSLELGDSALYFCASSSRDRVGNEQYFGPGTRLTVT.

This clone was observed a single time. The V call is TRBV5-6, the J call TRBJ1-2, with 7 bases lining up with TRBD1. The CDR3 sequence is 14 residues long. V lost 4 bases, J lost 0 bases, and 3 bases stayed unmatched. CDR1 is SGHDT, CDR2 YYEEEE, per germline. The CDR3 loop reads CASSPTGTNYGYTF. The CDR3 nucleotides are TGTGCCAGCAGCCCGACAGGGACTAACTATGGCTACACCTTC.

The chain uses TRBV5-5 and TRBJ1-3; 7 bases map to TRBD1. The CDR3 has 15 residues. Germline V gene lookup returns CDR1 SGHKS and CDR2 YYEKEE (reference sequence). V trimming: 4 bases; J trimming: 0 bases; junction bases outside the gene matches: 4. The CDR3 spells CASSAGTDSGNTIYF. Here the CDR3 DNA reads TGTGCCAGCAGCGCCGGGACAGACTCTGGAAACACCATATATTTT.

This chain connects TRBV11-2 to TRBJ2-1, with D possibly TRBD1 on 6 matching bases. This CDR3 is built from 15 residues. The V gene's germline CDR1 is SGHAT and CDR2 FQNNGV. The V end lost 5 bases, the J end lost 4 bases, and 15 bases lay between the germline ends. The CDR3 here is CASSHRRTDYNEQFF. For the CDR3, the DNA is TGTGCCAGCAGCCACAGACGGACAGATTACAATGAGCAGTTCTTC.

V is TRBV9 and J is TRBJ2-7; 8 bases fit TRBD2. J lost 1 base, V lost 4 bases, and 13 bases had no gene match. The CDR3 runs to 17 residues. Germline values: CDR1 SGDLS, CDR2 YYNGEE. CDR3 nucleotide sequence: TGTGCCAGCAGCCCTTCTTACTCGGGAGGGCCGTCCTACGAGCAGTACTTC. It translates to CASSPSYSGGPSYEQYF.

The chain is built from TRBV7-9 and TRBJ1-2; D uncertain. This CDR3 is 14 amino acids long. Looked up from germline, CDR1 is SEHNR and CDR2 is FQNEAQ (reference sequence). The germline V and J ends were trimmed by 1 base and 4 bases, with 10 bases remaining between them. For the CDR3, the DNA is TGTGCCAGCAGCTTAGTTTCGAACTCCTATGGCTACACCTTC. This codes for CASSLVSNSYGYTF.

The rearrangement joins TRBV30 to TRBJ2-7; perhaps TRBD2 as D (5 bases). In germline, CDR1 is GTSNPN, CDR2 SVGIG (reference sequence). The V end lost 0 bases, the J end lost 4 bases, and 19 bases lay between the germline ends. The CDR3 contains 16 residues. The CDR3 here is CAWSVFIGNSKYEQYF. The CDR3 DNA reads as TGTGCCTGGAGTGTATTTATCGGGAATTCTAAGTACGAGCAGTACTTC.

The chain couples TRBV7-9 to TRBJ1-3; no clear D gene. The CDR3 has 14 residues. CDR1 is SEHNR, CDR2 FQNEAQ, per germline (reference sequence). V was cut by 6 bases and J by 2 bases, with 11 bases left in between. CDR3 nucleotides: TGTGCCAGCAGGGAGGGTCTTGCTGGAAACACCATATATTTT. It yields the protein CASREGLAGNTIYF.